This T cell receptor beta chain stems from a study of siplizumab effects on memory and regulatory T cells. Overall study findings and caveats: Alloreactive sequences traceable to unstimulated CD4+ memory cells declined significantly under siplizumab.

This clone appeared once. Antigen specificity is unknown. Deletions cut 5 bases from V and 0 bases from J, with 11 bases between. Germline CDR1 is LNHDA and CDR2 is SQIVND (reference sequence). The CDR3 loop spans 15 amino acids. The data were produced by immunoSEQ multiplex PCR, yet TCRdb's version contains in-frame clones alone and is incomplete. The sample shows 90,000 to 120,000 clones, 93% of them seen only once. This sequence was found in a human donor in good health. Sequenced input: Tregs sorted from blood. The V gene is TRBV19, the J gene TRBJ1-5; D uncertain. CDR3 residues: CASSSRQVSNQPQHF. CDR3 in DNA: TGTGCCAGTAGTTCCAGACAAGTTAGCAATCAGCCCCAGCATTTT.